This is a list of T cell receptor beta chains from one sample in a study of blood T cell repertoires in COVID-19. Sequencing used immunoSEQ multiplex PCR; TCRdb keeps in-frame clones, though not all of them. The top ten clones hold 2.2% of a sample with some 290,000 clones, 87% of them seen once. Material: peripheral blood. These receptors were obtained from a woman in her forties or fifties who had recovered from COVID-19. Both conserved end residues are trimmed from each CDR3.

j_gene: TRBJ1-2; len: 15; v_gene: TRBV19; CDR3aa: ASSIDGGTGRSYGYT
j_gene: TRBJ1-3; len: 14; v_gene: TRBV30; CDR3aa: AWSVGDRGSGNTIY
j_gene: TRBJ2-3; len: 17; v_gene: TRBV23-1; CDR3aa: ASSQSPNGLAGRTDTQY
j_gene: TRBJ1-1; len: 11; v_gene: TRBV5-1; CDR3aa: ASSLNINTEAF
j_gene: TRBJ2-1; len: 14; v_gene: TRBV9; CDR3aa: ASSVGLAGGYIEQF
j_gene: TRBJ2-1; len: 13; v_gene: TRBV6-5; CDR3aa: ASSYNTDSYNEQF
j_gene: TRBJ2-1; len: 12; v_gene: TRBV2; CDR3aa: ASSDGTGGNEQF
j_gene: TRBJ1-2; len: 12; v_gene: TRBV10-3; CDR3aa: AISREGVHAGYT
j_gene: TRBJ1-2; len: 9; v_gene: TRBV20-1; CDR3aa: SAPQGYGYT
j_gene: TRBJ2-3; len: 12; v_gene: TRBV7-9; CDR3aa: ASSPGGSTDTQY
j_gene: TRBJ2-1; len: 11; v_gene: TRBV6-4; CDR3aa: ASSEGVESEQF
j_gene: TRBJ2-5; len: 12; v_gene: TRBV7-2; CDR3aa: ASSPRRTQETQY
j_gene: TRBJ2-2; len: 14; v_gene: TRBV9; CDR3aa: ASSVHPASPGRELF
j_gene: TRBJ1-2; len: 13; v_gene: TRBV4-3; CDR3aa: ASSQVRGAAYGYT
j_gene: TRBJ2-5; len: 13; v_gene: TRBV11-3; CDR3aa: ASSSAGTRGETQY
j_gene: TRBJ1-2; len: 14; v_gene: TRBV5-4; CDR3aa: ASSLLLGAEGYGYT
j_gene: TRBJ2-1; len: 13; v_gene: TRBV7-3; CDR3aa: ASSTTGTSYNEQF
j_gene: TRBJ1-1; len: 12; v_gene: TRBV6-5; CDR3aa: ASSNGQGTTEAF
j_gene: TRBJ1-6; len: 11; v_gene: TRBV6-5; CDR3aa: ASSPTGYSPLH
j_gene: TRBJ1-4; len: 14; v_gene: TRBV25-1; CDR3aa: ASSERITATNEKLF
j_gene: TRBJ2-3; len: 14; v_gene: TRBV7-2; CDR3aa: ASSSRRTRATDTQY
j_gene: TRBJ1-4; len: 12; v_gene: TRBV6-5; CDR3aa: APERLPPGEKLF
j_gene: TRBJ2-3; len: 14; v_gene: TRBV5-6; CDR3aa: ASSLRRTGAIDTQY
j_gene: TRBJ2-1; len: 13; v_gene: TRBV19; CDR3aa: ASSHRYRDYNEQF
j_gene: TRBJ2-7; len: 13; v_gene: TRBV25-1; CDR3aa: ASSVWTSGIYEQY
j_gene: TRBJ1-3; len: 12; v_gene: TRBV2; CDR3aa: ASSVTGAGNTIY
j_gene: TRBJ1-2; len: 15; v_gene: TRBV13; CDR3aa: ASSAPTGEGSNYGYT
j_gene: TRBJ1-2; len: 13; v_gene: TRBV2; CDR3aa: ASSPRTGYDYGYT
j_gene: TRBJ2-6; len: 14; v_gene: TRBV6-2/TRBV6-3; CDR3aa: ASSLWEGSGANVLT
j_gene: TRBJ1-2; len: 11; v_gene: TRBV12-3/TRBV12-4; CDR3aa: ASSPRTAYGYT
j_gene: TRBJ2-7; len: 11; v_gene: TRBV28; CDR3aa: AASPRAAYEQY
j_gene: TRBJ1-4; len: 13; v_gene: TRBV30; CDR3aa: AWSGGQARNEKLF
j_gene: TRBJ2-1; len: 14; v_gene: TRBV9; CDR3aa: ASSITGTSGYNEQF
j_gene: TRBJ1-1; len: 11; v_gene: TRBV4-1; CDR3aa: ASSGHSNTEAF
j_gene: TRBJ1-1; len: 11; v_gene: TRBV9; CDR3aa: ASSTGTATEAF
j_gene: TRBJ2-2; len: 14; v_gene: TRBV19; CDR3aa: ASSSYKQGIPGELF
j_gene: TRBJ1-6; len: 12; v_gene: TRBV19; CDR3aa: ASSWSSYNSPLH
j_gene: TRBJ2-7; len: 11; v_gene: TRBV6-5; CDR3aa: ASSSGNSYEQY
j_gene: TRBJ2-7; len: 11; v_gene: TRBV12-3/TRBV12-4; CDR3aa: ASSFWTGGEQY
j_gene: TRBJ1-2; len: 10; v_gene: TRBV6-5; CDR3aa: ASSYAAGGYT